Following are 2 T cell receptor beta chains from one sample sequenced in a study of T cell repertoires in cytomegalovirus infection. No antigen has been assigned to these receptors. TCRdb processed the reads anew with MiXCR; each CDR3 protein has one entry. Counted here are about 480,000 distinct CDR3 sequences, 30% to 40% occurring once; the ten biggest clones make up 15% to 20%. The source material was cultured PBMCs, sampled from culture after CMV antigen stimulation. All receptors derive from a human donor in good health (CMV status not recorded). Some clones in this sample may be carry-over from other donors' samples.

This clonotype was picked up a small number of times. This chain joins TRBV7-6 and TRBJ2-6; no firm D call. V was trimmed by 1 base and J by 0 bases, leaving 7 bases between them. The CDR3 spans 16 residues. Germline V CDR1 and CDR2: SGHVS, FNYEAQ. CDR3 in amino acids: CASSLGQNSGANVLTF. The CDR3 DNA reads as TGTGCCAGCAGCTTAGGACAAAACTCTGGGGCCAACGTCCTGACTTTC.

This chain joins TRBV6-2 or TRBV6-3 and TRBJ2-1, with 14 positions matching TRBD2. The germline V gene encodes CDR1 MNHEY and CDR2 SVGEGT. J gave up 4 bases and V 5 bases, and 4 bases lay outside the gene matches. The CDR3 length is 16 residues. CDR3 sequence (DNA): TGTGCCAGCAGTAGGACTAGCGGGAGGTTGTACAATGAGCAGTTCTTC. Protein product: CASSRTSGRLYNEQFF.